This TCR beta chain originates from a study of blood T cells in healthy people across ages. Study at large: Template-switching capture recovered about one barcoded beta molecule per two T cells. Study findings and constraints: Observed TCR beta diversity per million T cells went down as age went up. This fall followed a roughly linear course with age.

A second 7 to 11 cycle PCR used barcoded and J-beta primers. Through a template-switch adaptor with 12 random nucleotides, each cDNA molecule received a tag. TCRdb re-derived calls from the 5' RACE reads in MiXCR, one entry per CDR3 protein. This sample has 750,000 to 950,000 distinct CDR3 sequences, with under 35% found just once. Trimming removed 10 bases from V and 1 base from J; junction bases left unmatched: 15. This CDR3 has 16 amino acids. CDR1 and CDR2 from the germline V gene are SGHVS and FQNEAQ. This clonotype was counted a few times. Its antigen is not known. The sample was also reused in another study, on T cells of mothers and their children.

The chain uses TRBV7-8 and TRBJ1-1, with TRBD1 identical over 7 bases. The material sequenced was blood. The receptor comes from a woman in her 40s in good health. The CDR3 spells CAISEGAYIGNTEAFF. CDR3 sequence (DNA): TGTGCCATCAGTGAGGGGGCGTACATTGGGAACACTGAAGCTTTCTTT.